Listed here is a single T cell receptor beta chain. Its antigen is unknown. Distinct nucleotide sequences in the sample also encode this CDR3. Per the original data handling: The study built a papillary thyroid cancer distant-metastasis classifier from CDR3 differences across clinicopathological groups. Through MiXCR, TCRdb re-clonotyped the PCR reads. In this record, the V and J calls reflect TCRdb's handling and not the investigators' own analysis. The table has tens of thousands of clones, approximately 24% seen once. The data belong to a study of metastatic and nonmetastatic thyroid tumors. Turning to the study itself: Where malignant and benign thyroid patients were concerned, repertoires were compared across blood and tumor or nodule tissue.

The germline gives CDR1 LNHNV, CDR2 YYDKDF (reference sequence). J lost 0 bases, V lost 0 bases, and 11 bases had no gene match. The CDR3 contains 20 residues. Patients had received no treatment of any kind before thyroid surgery. Study-wide findings and caveats: Malignant thyroid tumors reportedly had TCR beta diversity that was significantly higher than in benign nodules, in blood and tumor.

The sample was tumor tissue. The V gene is TRBV15, the J gene TRBJ2-3, with TRBD2 identical over 11 bases. The origin of this receptor is a male donor with papillary thyroid cancer or a benign thyroid nodule (not recorded which). Some clones in this sample may be carry-over from other donors' samples. The CDR3 sequence: CATSRDFLAGGPDSTDTQYF. In DNA, the CDR3 is TGTGCCACCAGCAGAGATTTCCTAGCGGGAGGTCCGGATAGCACAGATACGCAGTATTTT. Filled out from reference TRBV15 and TRBJ2-3, the complete variable domain reads DAMVIQNPRYQVTQFGKPVTLSCSQTLNHNVMYWYQQKSSQAPKLLFHYYDKDFNNEADTPDNFQSRRPNTSFCFLDIRSPGLGDTAMYLCATSRDFLAGGPDSTDTQYFGPGTRLTVL.